The rows below give T cell receptor beta chains drawn from one sample of a study of blood T cell repertoires in COVID-19. Repertoires were generated with immunoSEQ multiplex PCR, while TCRdb's copy carries only in-frame clones and drops some. The sample yields some 200,000 clones, 80% to 90% seen once. The sequencing sample was made of peripheral blood. The receptor set was obtained from a young man with active or convalescent COVID-19. Both conserved end residues are trimmed from each CDR3. Only part of the rows carry a size: once, few, many, or a class if the clone is expanded.

NA TRBV5-1 ASSLEGRASDTIY
NA TRBV6-2/TRBV6-3 ASSYSGGGQPQH
once TRBV7-6 ASSPRGSGVFTDTQY
NA TRBV28 ASSSPAGYGYT
NA TRBV6-5 ASSSPRQGTNSPLH
NA TRBV7-9 ASSLGAGGPQETQY
NA TRBV28 ASSFQQGGYT
NA TRBV2 ASSRDTGHT
NA TRBV9 ASSVDGTVNQPQH
few TRBV4-2 ASSQDFGGTDTQY
NA TRBV29-1 SVERDSGNTIY
NA TRBV30 AWSGTGTRITEAF
NA TRBV27 ASSLYGDRVLESDGYT
NA TRBV4-3 ASSQLADRGRTGELF
once TRBV12-3/TRBV12-4 ASGTGEETQY
NA TRBV5-4 ASSQGTVRLYNEQF
NA TRBV24-1 ATSELRQGASGNEQF
NA TRBV7-2 ASSLRPSGGYEQY
NA TRBV14 ASSQVGVALGGYT
NA TRBV24-1 ATSDPRLASSNQPQH
NA TRBV29-1 SGGSRDRAQDTQY
NA TRBV3-1/TRBV3-2 ASSRDDRGETQY
many TRBV30 ACRTGGPNSPLH
NA TRBV14 ASSQSRGGGRADGKELF
NA TRBV6-1 ASSEARDREAEKLF
NA TRBV11-2 ASSLGPAGTGSYEQY
NA TRBV7-9 ASSHGQTSGNTIY